The clone carrying this TCR beta chain was found many times. The data belong to a study of T cells in Graves' hyperthyroidism and ophthalmopathy. Graves' hyperthyroidism qualified as stable when ophthalmopathy did not progress within 18 months. Template material for amplifying TCR beta CDR3 regions consisted of RNA transcripts. HTBI primers drove first-round RT-PCR of the TCR CDR3. TCRdb re-analysed the multiplex PCR reads in MiXCR, keeping a single row per CDR3 protein. The table records 190,000 or so distinct CDR3 sequences, around 17% of them present only once. V lost 5 bases to trimming and J lost 3 bases, with 8 bases between them. The CDR3 extends over 11 amino acids. Germline loops: CDR1 DFQATT, CDR2 SNEGSKA (reference sequence).

This receptor was taken from a middle-aged man with Graves' hyperthyroidism. The sequenced sample consisted of blood. The chain employs TRBV20-1 and TRBJ2-7, with D hard to call. In DNA form, the CDR3 reads TGCAGTGCTGCAGGCTTCTACGAGCAGTACTTC. The encoded protein is CSAAGFYEQYF.